This T cell receptor (beta chain) comes out of a study of Graves' ophthalmopathy and Graves' hyperthyroidism. This CDR3 comprises 10 residues. V lost 8 bases to trimming and J lost 10 bases, with 11 bases between them. Germline V CDR1 and CDR2: LNHDA, SQIVND (reference sequence). Amplification from RNA transcripts yielded the TCR beta CDR3 regions. RT-PCR with HTBI primers came first, then second-round multiplex PCR. TCRdb analysed the multiplex PCR reads with MiXCR anew, one entry per CDR3 protein. The sample has around 660,000 distinct CDR3 sequences; over 40% are singletons. Ophthalmopathy donors were characterized by moderate-to-severe activity, CAS of at least 3, NOSPECS of at least 4, and duration under 3 months. Researchers turned away patients with other autoimmune diseases, uncontrolled infections, pregnancy or lactation. Thyroid ultrasound, orbital computed tomography, TRAb, serum thyroxine and clinical symptoms formed the basis of diagnosis.

In its sample, this clonotype was seen many times. The genes are TRBV19 and TRBJ1-2; D is undetermined. Specimen: peripheral blood. The receptor was isolated from an adult man with Graves' ophthalmopathy. CDR3 residues: CASSEDSYTF. For the CDR3, the DNA is TGTGCCAGTTCCGAAGATTCCTACACCTTC. Drawing the rest from reference TRBV19 and TRBJ1-2, the complete variable domain is DGGITQSPKYLFRKEGQNVTLSCEQNLNHDAMYWYRQDPGQGLRLIYYSQIVNDFQKGDIAEGYSVSREKKESFPLTVTSAQKNPTAFYLCASSEDSYTFGSGTRLTVV.